A selection of T cell receptor beta chains follows, all from one sample in a study of blood T cell repertoires in COVID-19. Only in-frame clones appear in the TCRdb table, and some are missing; sequencing was by immunoSEQ multiplex PCR. Of some 170,000 clones in the sample, 84% were seen once. Input material: PBMCs or T cells enriched from blood (not recorded which). All receptors come from a man over 45 who had recovered from COVID-19. CDR3s include the opening cysteine and the closing phenylalanine or tryptophan. The order of the fields is V gene, clone size, J gene, D gene, CDR3 protein, CDR3 DNA. A D gene is named only where the DNA matches it firmly. Size tells how often a clone was seen (once, few, many) or the class of an expanded clone, and some rows leave it out.

V: TRBV7-3; size: .; J: TRBJ2-3; D: TRBD2; CDR3: CASSDTMLAVSTDTQYF; DNA: TGTGCCAGCAGCGACACCATGCTAGCGGTGAGCACAGATACGCAGTATTTT
V: TRBV5-1; size: .; J: TRBJ2-1; D: TRBD1; CDR3: CASSWTGTGMLNEQFF; DNA: TGCGCCAGCAGCTGGACCGGGACAGGGATGCTCAATGAGCAGTTCTTC
V: TRBV12-3/TRBV12-4; size: .; J: TRBJ2-7; D: .; CDR3: CASSFYRSYEQYF; DNA: TGTGCCAGCAGTTTTTACAGATCCTACGAGCAGTACTTC
V: TRBV9; size: .; J: TRBJ2-1; D: .; CDR3: CASSRTTYNEQFF; DNA: TGTGCCAGCAGCAGAACTACATACAATGAGCAGTTCTTC
V: TRBV2; size: many; J: TRBJ2-2; D: .; CDR3: CATGHMNTGELFF; DNA: TGTGCCACCGGACATATGAACACCGGGGAGCTGTTTTTT
V: TRBV10-3; size: .; J: TRBJ2-7; D: TRBD2; CDR3: CAISTGLAGESYEQYF; DNA: TGTGCCATCAGTACAGGACTAGCGGGGGAATCCTACGAGCAGTACTTC
V: TRBV6-5; size: .; J: TRBJ1-5; D: TRBD1; CDR3: CASSTLQGHNQPQHF; DNA: TGTGCCAGCAGCACATTACAGGGGCACAATCAGCCCCAGCATTTT
V: TRBV18; size: .; J: TRBJ2-7; D: TRBD1; CDR3: CASSPLGTGGASYEQYF; DNA: TGTGCCAGCTCACCACTAGGGACAGGGGGGGCCTCCTACGAGCAGTACTTC
V: TRBV19; size: .; J: TRBJ1-2; D: TRBD1; CDR3: CASSTRTGDYYGYTF; DNA: TGTGCCAGTAGTACCCGAACAGGGGACTACTATGGCTACACCTTC
V: TRBV7-2; size: .; J: TRBJ1-5; D: TRBD1; CDR3: CASSTRQGARQPQHF; DNA: TGTGCCAGCAGCACACGACAGGGGGCTCGTCAGCCCCAGCATTTT
V: TRBV5-1; size: once; J: TRBJ2-5; D: TRBD1; CDR3: CASNPTGVLGETQYF; DNA: TGCGCCAGCAACCCAACAGGGGTTTTAGGAGAGACCCAGTACTTC
V: TRBV4-1; size: .; J: TRBJ2-1; D: TRBD1; CDR3: CASSHPPGQGYNNEQFF; DNA: TGCGCCAGCAGCCACCCACCGGGACAGGGTTATAACAATGAGCAGTTCTTC
V: TRBV12-3/TRBV12-4; size: .; J: TRBJ1-1; D: .; CDR3: CASSVYTGAFF; DNA: TGTGCCAGCAGTGTATATACCGGGGCTTTCTTT
V: TRBV27; size: few; J: TRBJ2-2; D: TRBD1; CDR3: CASSSRTGGIGELFF; DNA: TGTGCCAGCAGTTCACGGACAGGGGGCATCGGGGAGCTGTTTTTT
V: TRBV27; size: once; J: TRBJ1-2; D: .; CDR3: CASSYTRYSPSNYGYTF; DNA: TGTGCCAGCAGTTATACCCGTTATAGTCCTTCTAACTATGGCTACACCTTC
V: TRBV6-1; size: .; J: TRBJ1-2; D: .; CDR3: CASSESTGLDYGYTF; DNA: TGTGCCAGCAGTGAATCGACAGGACTGGACTATGGCTACACCTTC
V: TRBV18; size: .; J: TRBJ2-7; D: .; CDR3: CASTPVRSYYEQYF; DNA: TGTGCCAGCACCCCCGTTCGGTCCTACTACGAGCAGTACTTC